These T cell receptor beta chains were read from a single sample in a study of T cell responses to AZD1222 COVID-19 vaccine. Assay: immunoSEQ multiplex PCR; the TCRdb copy retains only in-frame clones and omits some. The profile covers more than 85,000 clones, with more than 70% appearing a single time and about 4% taken by the ten largest. The specimen was peripheral blood, collected 28 days after the second AZD1222 dose. These receptors were obtained from an adult who received the AZD1222 COVID-19 vaccine. CDR3s include the opening cysteine and the closing phenylalanine or tryptophan. D genes are given only for firm matches. Not every row has a clone size; where given, it reads once, few, many or a size class.

V gene	clone size	J gene	D gene	CDR3 length	CDR3 DNA	CDR3 protein
TRBV5-4	-	TRBJ1-3	-	16	TGTGCCAGCAGCCTTGGACAGACCAACTCTGGAAACACCATATATTTT	CASSLGQTNSGNTIYF
TRBV5-5	-	TRBJ1-1	-	19	TGTGCCAGCAGCCTTTTGGGGGGACCGAATATCGAAATGAACACTGAAGCTTTCTTT	CASSLLGGPNIEMNTEAFF
TRBV27	-	TRBJ2-1	-	15	TGTGCCAGCAGTTTATCGATCGTCGGATACAATGAGCAGTTCTTC	CASSLSIVGYNEQFF
TRBV4-2	-	TRBJ2-2	TRBD1	15	TGTGCCAGCAGCCGCGGACAGGGAAACACCGGGGAGCTGTTTTTT	CASSRGQGNTGELFF
TRBV12-5	-	TRBJ2-5	-	14	TGTGCTAGTGGCTCTACTGATTGGGAAGAGACCCAGTACTTC	CASGSTDWEETQYF
TRBV4-2	-	TRBJ2-1	-	14	TGTGCCAGCAGCCAAGAAGACTCGGGCAATGAGCAGTTCTTC	CASSQEDSGNEQFF
TRBV4-2	once	TRBJ2-1	-	16	TGTGCCAGCAGCCAAGAGAACGGGGGTATCTACAATGAGCAGTTCTTC	CASSQENGGIYNEQFF
TRBV28	-	TRBJ1-2	TRBD1	16	TGTGCCAGCAGTCCGAGGACAGGGGGCGCGGGTGGAGGCTACACCTTC	CASSPRTGGAGGGYTF
TRBV11-2	-	TRBJ2-3	-	15	TGTGCCAGCAGCCCCCTAGGAGGAAGCACAGATACGCAGTATTTT	CASSPLGGSTDTQYF
TRBV15	-	TRBJ2-6	TRBD2	15	TGTGCCACCAGCACGGGGGGCTCTGGGGCCAACGTCCTGACTTTC	CATSTGGSGANVLTF
TRBV19	-	TRBJ1-1	TRBD1	13	TGTGCCAGTAGCTTACAGGGGTTCACTGAAGCTTTCTTT	CASSLQGFTEAFF
TRBV9	-	TRBJ2-7	TRBD1	14	TGTGCCAGCAGCCCCCGACAGGGAACCTACGAGCAGTACTTC	CASSPRQGTYEQYF
TRBV5-4	-	TRBJ2-7	-	14	TGTGCCAGCAGCATAGGGGGGAGCTCCTACGAGCAGTACTTC	CASSIGGSSYEQYF
TRBV11-2	-	TRBJ2-7	TRBD2	15	TGTGCCAGCAGCTTCGGACTAGCGCGGGGGTACGAGCAGTACTTC	CASSFGLARGYEQYF
TRBV13	-	TRBJ1-6	-	12	TGTGCCAGCAGCTCCCAGACGGAAAGCCTCCACTTT	CASSSQTESLHF
TRBV27	-	TRBJ1-1	-	15	TGTGCCAGCAGTCCCATGATGGGGGTTGGCACTGAAGCTTTCTTT	CASSPMMGVGTEAFF
TRBV9	once	TRBJ1-1	-	14	TGTGCCAGCAGCGTAGGAGGGGAGAGCACTGAAGCTTTCTTT	CASSVGGESTEAFF